This T cell receptor (beta chain) was recorded in a study of regulatory T cells in long-lasting Graves disease. General observations from the study: TRBV28 was favored in persistent disease, as were TRBJ1-2 and TRBJ2-5.

HTBI primers from iRepertoire and Arm-PCR of CDR3 regions yielded the TCR beta libraries. Via MiXCR, TCRdb re-called the multiplex PCR reads, giving one row per CDR3 protein. The sample contains 400,000 to 650,000 distinct CDR3 sequences, about 16% of which appear only once. This clonotype was counted at least ten times. Its target is not known. CDR1 and CDR2 (germline): MNHEY, SVGEGT. V lost 5 bases and J lost 4, with 9 bases in between. The CDR3 totals 13 residues. Time point reported: newly diagnosed GD, antithyroid drugs for less than 3 months. Extracted PBMC RNA gave rise to the TCR library. Another study also made use of these data, one on T cells in Graves' hyperthyroidism and ophthalmopathy.

The sequencing used peripheral blood mononuclear cells (PBMCs), collected at new diagnosis, from a patient treated with antithyroid drugs. The chain has TRBV6-2 or TRBV6-3 and TRBJ2-1; the D is unclear. The clonotype originates from a woman aged 40 to 65 with Graves disease. The CDR3 DNA reads as TGTGCCAGCAGTACTGGACCATACAATGAGCAGTTCTTC. Protein product: CASSTGPYNEQFF.